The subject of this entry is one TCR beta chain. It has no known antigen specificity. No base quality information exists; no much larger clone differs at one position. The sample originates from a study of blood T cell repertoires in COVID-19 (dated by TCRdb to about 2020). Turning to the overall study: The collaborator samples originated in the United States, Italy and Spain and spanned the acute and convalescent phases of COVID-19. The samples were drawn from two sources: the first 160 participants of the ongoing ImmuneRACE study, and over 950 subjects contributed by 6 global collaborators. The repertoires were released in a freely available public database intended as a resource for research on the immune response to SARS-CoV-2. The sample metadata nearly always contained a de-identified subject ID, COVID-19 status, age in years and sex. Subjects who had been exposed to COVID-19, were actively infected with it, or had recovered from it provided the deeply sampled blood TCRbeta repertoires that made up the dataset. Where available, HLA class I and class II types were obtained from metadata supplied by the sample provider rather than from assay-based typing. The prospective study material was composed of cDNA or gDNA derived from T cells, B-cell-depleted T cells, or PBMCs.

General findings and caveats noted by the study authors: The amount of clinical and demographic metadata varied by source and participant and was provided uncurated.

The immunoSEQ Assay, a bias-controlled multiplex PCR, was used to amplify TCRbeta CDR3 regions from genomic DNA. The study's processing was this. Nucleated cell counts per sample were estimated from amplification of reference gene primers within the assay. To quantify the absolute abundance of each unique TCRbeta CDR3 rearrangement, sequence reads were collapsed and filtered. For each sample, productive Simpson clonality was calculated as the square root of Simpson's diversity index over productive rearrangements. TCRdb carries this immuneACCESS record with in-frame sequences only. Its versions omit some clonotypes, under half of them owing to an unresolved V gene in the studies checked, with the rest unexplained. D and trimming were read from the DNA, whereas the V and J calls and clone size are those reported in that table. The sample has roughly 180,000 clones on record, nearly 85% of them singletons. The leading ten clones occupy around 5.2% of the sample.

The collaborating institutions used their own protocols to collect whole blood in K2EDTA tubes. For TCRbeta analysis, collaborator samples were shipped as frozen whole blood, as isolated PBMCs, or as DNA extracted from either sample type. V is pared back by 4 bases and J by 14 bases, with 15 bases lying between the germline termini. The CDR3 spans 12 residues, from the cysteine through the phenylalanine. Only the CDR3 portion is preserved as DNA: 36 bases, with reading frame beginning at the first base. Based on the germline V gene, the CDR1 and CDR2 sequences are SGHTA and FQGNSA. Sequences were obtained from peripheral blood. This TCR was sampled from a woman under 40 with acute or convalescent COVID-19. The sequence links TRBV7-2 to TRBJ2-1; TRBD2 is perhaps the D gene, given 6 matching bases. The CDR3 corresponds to CASSSGGVVEFF. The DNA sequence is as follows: TGTGCCAGCAGCTCCGGAGGGGTTGTGGAGTTCTTC.